One and the same sample provided the 29 T cell receptor beta chains below, sequenced in a study of shared clonotypes between healthy human individuals (dated by TCRdb to between 2020 and 2021). Preparation of the library involved the immunoSEQ multiplex PCR assay. In TCRdb, the immuneACCESS table is reduced to in-frame sequences with V and J assigned. These tables do not hold every clone; where another copy was compared, an unresolved V gene accounts for under half, and the others remain unexplained. This sample gives 2 million to 2.5 million clones in total; 85% to 95% of them show up just once. Of the sample, roughly 1% falls within the top ten clones. CD8 naive samples consisted of CD45RO-negative cells that were positively selected for CCR7, yielding a CD45RA+CCR7+ population without TemRA cells. Input material: naive CD8+ T cells sorted from blood. The intended sense of this specimen's cell subset or site label: CD45RA+CCR7+. The origin of the receptors is a man aged 18 to 30 in good health.

The V and J genes are TRBV19 and TRBJ1-1; D might be TRBD1 (5 bases). CDR3 length: 14 residues. Germline-derived CDR1 and CDR2 are LNHDA and SQIVND (reference sequence). Trimming took 7 bases from V and 2 from J, leaving 14 bases between them. The CDR3 region has the DNA TGTGCCAGTAATTCTAGGCAGGGAAACACTGAAGCTTTCTTT. It yields the protein CASNSRQGNTEAFF.

This clone showed up just once. This chain joins TRBV27 and TRBJ2-5, with TRBD2 matching over 10 bases. The CDR3 runs 16 residues. V was clipped by 3 bases and J by 5 bases; unmatched bases: 9. Germline values: CDR1 MNHEY, CDR2 SMNVEV (reference sequence). The chain's CDR3 is CASSLRTSGVRETQYF. The CDR3, as DNA: TGTGCCAGCAGTTTGAGGACTAGCGGAGTCCGGGAGACCCAGTACTTC.

Note on this clone: The same CDR3 also results from other DNA sequences found in this sample. The chain couples TRBV27 to TRBJ2-7; 7 bases agree with TRBD2. This CDR3 is 15 amino acids long. The germline V gene encodes CDR1 MNHEY and CDR2 SMNVEV (reference sequence). V shed 1 base, J shed 0 bases, and the junction held 3 bases outside the gene matches. The CDR3 sequence is CASSLLGGSSYEQYF. The DNA for the CDR3 is TGTGCCAGCAGTTTATTAGGCGGGAGCTCCTACGAGCAGTACTTC.

This clone was seen a single time. V gene TRBV30 combines with J gene TRBJ2-5; D is uncertain. The end of the DNA fits TRBJ2-7 better, so the J call may be wrong. This CDR3 is built from 12 residues. Germline CDR1 reads GTSNPN; CDR2 reads SVGIG (reference sequence). The CDR3 coding sequence is TGTGCCTGGTCGCCCTTCCCCTACGAGCAGTACTTC. Its translation: CAWSPFPYEQYF.

The count of this clone is one. The gene calls are TRBV5-1 and TRBJ2-7; D is uncertain. CDR1 is SGHRS, CDR2 YFSETQ, per germline. Trimming cost V 1 base and J 2 bases, with 10 bases left between them. This CDR3 spans 14 amino acids. CDR3 in DNA: TGCGCCAGCAGCTTGTCAGAGAATACCTACGAGCAGTACTTC. It encodes CASSLSENTYEQYF.

V and J are TRBV7-9 and TRBJ2-3; D might be TRBD2 (6 bases). In germline, CDR1 is SEHNR, CDR2 FQNEAQ (reference sequence). CDR3 length: 12 amino acids. The V end lost 4 bases, the J end lost 9 bases, and 11 bases lay between the germline ends. The CDR3 sequence is CASSSSSETQYF. The CDR3 DNA sequence: TGTGCCAGCAGCTCGTCTAGCGAGACGCAGTATTTT. Variable domain in full (rest from reference TRBV7-9 and TRBJ2-3): DTGVSQNPRHKITKRGQNVTFRCDPISEHNRLYWYRQTLGQGPEFLTYFQNEAQLEKSRLLSDRFSAERPKGSFSTLEIQRTEQGDSAMYLCASSSSSETQYFGPGTRLTVL.

This chain connects TRBV7-6 to TRBJ2-7, with D uncertain. V was shortened by 5 bases and J by 3 bases, with 14 bases between the two germline ends. CDR3 size: 14 residues. Germline CDR1 is SGHVS and CDR2 is FNYEAQ. As DNA, the CDR3 is TGTGCCAGCAGCCCCGCGAACTCAGACTACGAGCAGTACTTC. Translation gives CASSPANSDYEQYF.

The V call is TRBV4-1, the J call TRBJ2-5; 10 bases are a match to TRBD2. V was clipped by 6 bases and J by 4 bases; unmatched bases: 8. CDR3 length equals 15 residues. In germline, CDR1 is MGHRA, CDR2 YSYEKL. The chain's CDR3 is CASSIRAGGRETQYF. The DNA for the CDR3 is TGCGCCAGCAGTATCAGAGCGGGGGGGCGAGAGACCCAGTACTTC.

The gene calls are TRBV6-5 and TRBJ1-1, with a tentative D call TRBD1 (6 bases). With 4 bases removed from V and 7 bases from J, the gap between germline ends came to 10 bases. The germline V gene has CDR1 MNHEY and CDR2 SVGAGI. This CDR3 region has 12 residues. CDR3 DNA: TGTGCCAGCAGTTCTGACAGGAATGAAGCTTTCTTT. It encodes CASSSDRNEAFF.

This clone was detected only a few times. In DNA, the CDR3 is TGTGCCAGCAGCCACTGGCAGGGCGTGAGTATGAACACTGAAGCTTTCTTT. This codes for CASSHWQGVSMNTEAFF. The chain carries TRBV5-4 and TRBJ1-1, with TRBD1 as a possible D gene (5 bases). Germline V gene sequence: CDR1 SGHNT, CDR2 YYREEE (reference sequence). V lost 4 bases and J lost 0, with 19 bases in between. The CDR3 sequence is 17 residues long.

The chain joins TRBV7-9 to TRBJ1-1, with D perhaps matching TRBD1 (6 bases). The V and J ends lost 1 base and 5 bases respectively, with 14 bases between them. The V gene's germline CDR1 is SEHNR and CDR2 FQNEAQ (reference sequence). The CDR3 totals 15 residues. CDR3 residues: CASSLDRGRGTEAFF. The CDR3, as DNA: TGTGCCAGCAGCTTAGATAGGGGGAGGGGGACTGAAGCTTTCTTT.

V gene TRBV5-4 combines with J gene TRBJ2-1; D remains ambiguous. Looked up from germline, CDR1 is SGHNT and CDR2 is YYREEE (reference sequence). This CDR3 region has 15 residues. V shed 0 bases and J shed 3 bases, with 10 bases lying between them. The CDR3: CASSLAGFGYNEQFF. The CDR3 coding sequence is TGTGCCAGCAGCTTGGCGGGCTTCGGCTACAATGAGCAGTTCTTC.

The gene calls are TRBV7-2 and TRBJ1-2, with D hard to call. The CDR3 contains 12 residues. V was cut by 3 bases and J by 5 bases, with 7 bases left in between. The germline gives CDR1 SGHTA, CDR2 FQGNSA. The CDR3 DNA reads as TGTGCCAGCAGCTTCCCCCCATATGGCTACACCTTC. Amino acids: CASSFPPYGYTF.

This chain uses TRBV27 with TRBJ2-7; 9 nucleotides agree with TRBD2. J was trimmed by 4 bases and V by 2 bases; bases with no gene match: 6. The germline CDR1 and CDR2 sequences are MNHEY and SMNVEV (reference sequence). The CDR3 spans 15 residues. Here the CDR3 DNA reads TGTGCCAGCAGTTTAAAGGGACTAGCCCCATACGAGCAGTACTTC. Protein sequence: CASSLKGLAPYEQYF.

The chain has TRBV9 and TRBJ1-5; 9 bases match TRBD1. CDR3 length: 15 residues. V was clipped by 3 bases and J by 4 bases; unmatched bases: 5. Germline assignment: CDR1 SGDLS and CDR2 YYNGEE. The CDR3 sequence is CASSARQGDNQPQHF. The CDR3 region has the DNA TGTGCCAGCAGCGCCCGACAGGGGGATAATCAGCCCCAGCATTTT.

The chain carries TRBV5-6 and TRBJ2-5, with D perhaps being TRBD1 or TRBD2 (5 bases each). There are 16 residues in the CDR3. In germline, CDR1 is SGHDT, CDR2 YYEEEE. Trimming stripped 4 bases from V and 5 bases from J, with 21 bases between. Written as DNA, the CDR3 is TGTGCCAGCAGCGCGTCAGGGTGGGACGGTCGGGAGACCCAGTACTTC. Its protein is CASSASGWDGRETQYF.

V gene TRBV7-9 combines with J gene TRBJ1-4; 7 bases align to TRBD1. Per the germline V gene, CDR1 is SEHNR and CDR2 is FQNEAQ (reference sequence). This CDR3 has 15 amino acids. The junction had 3 bases not matched to a gene; V was cut back by 5 bases and J by 0 bases. CDR3 coding DNA: TGTGCCAGCAGCCCGACAGGGACAACTAATGAAAAACTGTTTTTT. Encoded protein: CASSPTGTTNEKLFF.

The V gene is TRBV2, the J gene TRBJ1-2, with 10 nucleotides matching TRBD1. Per the germline V gene, CDR1 is SNHLY and CDR2 is FYNNEI. Trimming at V came to 6 bases and at J to 4 bases, leaving 8 bases not matched to a gene. This CDR3 has 15 residues. This CDR3 reads CASSETGTGVYGYTF. CDR3 coding DNA: TGTGCCAGCAGCGAAACCGGGACAGGGGTCTATGGCTACACCTTC.

With respect to this clone: This sample also contains other DNA sequences that code for the same CDR3. The V call is TRBV5-6, the J call TRBJ2-3; D uncertain. The CDR3 spans 13 residues. Germline lookup yields CDR1 SGHDT and CDR2 YYEEEE. Trimming took 4 bases from V and 3 from J, leaving 9 bases between them. The CDR3 region has the DNA TGTGCCAGCAGCCCACCGTCGACAGATACGCAGTATTTT. This encodes CASSPPSTDTQYF.

This clone showed up just a few times. The V and J genes are TRBV9 and TRBJ2-4; the D gene is possibly TRBD2 (6 bases). The CDR3 is 17 residues long. The germline CDR1 and CDR2 sequences are SGDLS and YYNGEE. The germline V and J ends were trimmed by 0 bases and 0 bases, with 13 bases remaining between them. CDR3 loop: CASSVATAGQAKNIQYF. The CDR3 bases are TGTGCCAGCAGCGTAGCAACAGCGGGCCAAGCCAAAAACATTCAGTACTTC.

A single count supports this clone. V gene TRBV6-1 combines with J gene TRBJ2-1; D remains unclear. Germline V CDR1 and CDR2: MNHNS, SASEGT. Trimming cost V 8 bases and J 8 bases, with 7 bases left between them. The length of the CDR3 is 10 residues. This CDR3 reads CASAPDEQFF. In nucleotides, the CDR3 is TGTGCCAGCGCACCGGATGAGCAGTTCTTC.

The chain recombines TRBV14 with TRBJ2-1, with 8 bases identical to TRBD1. The J segment lost 10 bases and the V segment lost 1 base, leaving 3 bases of the junction unmatched. The CDR3 runs to 13 residues. Germline-derived CDR1 and CDR2 are SGHDN and FVKESK. This CDR3 reads CASSQGTGYEQFF. CDR3 nucleotides: TGTGCCAGCAGCCAAGGGACAGGGTACGAGCAGTTCTTC.

The chain carries TRBV4-1 and TRBJ2-1; no reliable D call. The CDR3 spans 13 residues. Deletions cut 1 base from V and 8 bases from J, with 9 bases between. The germline gives CDR1 MGHRA, CDR2 YSYEKL. The CDR3 coding sequence is TGCGCCAGCAGCCAAGCCAGCACCTATGAGCAGTTCTTC. Translation: CASSQASTYEQFF.

The V call is TRBV5-1, the J call TRBJ2-7; 10 nucleotides match TRBD1. CDR3 size: 13 residues. Germline values: CDR1 SGHRS, CDR2 YFSETQ. V dropped 5 bases and J dropped 5; count of bases not matched to a gene: 4. As DNA, the CDR3 is TGCGCCAGCAGTGGTGGACAGGGGGACGAGCAGTACTTC. Translating gives CASSGGQGDEQYF.

The chain joins TRBV9 to TRBJ2-7, with D tentatively TRBD1 or TRBD2 (5 bases each). V lost 1 base and J 2 bases, leaving 13 bases between the germline ends. The germline gives CDR1 SGDLS, CDR2 YYNGEE. CDR3 length: 15 amino acids. In DNA, the CDR3 is TGTGCCAGCAGCGTAAGGACGGGGCCAGCCTACGAGCAGTACTTC. Translating gives CASSVRTGPAYEQYF. Complete variable domain (other parts from reference TRBV9 and TRBJ2-7): DSGVTQTPKHLITATGQRVTLRCSPRSGDLSVYWYQQSLDQGLQFLIQYYNGEERAKGNILERFSAQQFPDLHSELNLSSLELGDSALYFCASSVRTGPAYEQYFGPGTRLTVT.

The chain is built from TRBV19 and TRBJ2-2; D is ambiguous. Trimming stripped 8 bases from V and 4 bases from J, with 26 bases between. The germline V gene encodes CDR1 LNHDA and CDR2 SQIVND (reference sequence). CDR3 length equals 18 residues. CDR3 amino acids: CASANLGLEESGTGELFF. CDR3 in DNA: TGTGCCAGTGCCAATCTGGGTCTAGAGGAGTCGGGCACCGGGGAGCTGTTTTTT.

The V call is TRBV30, the J call TRBJ1-1, with D hard to call. There are 13 residues in the CDR3. The germline CDR1 and CDR2 sequences are GTSNPN and SVGIG (reference sequence). Trimming removed 2 bases at V and 4 bases at J, with 11 bases between. CDR3 DNA sequence: TGTGCCTGGAGTTGGGAGGGAAGCACTGAAGCTTTCTTT. This encodes CAWSWEGSTEAFF.

The rearrangement uses TRBV27 and TRBJ1-2, with 12 nucleotides matching TRBD1. In germline, CDR1 is MNHEY, CDR2 SMNVEV (reference sequence). The CDR3 has 17 amino acids. The V and J ends lost 1 base and 5 bases, in that order; junction bases with no gene match: 8. CDR3 residues: CASSLYGTGGERYGYTF. The CDR3, as DNA: TGTGCCAGCAGTTTATACGGGACAGGGGGCGAGAGGTATGGCTACACCTTC.

In this sample, this clone turned up once. This chain joins TRBV10-1 and TRBJ2-1; 8 bases are a match to TRBD2. This CDR3 has 14 residues. V was pared by 2 bases and J by 7 bases, with 4 bases of the junction left unmatched. Looked up from germline, CDR1 is WNHNN and CDR2 is SYGVQD (reference sequence). DNA for the CDR3: TGCGCCAGCAGTGAGAGTGTAGCGGGGAATGAGCAGTTCTTC. Its protein product is CASSESVAGNEQFF.